These T cell receptor beta chains were read from a single sample in a study of yellow fever vaccine responses in identical twins. TCRdb reanalysed the RT-PCR reads using MiXCR and keeps one entry per CDR3 protein. Here the sample spans some 390 distinct CDR3 sequences, approximately 90% being singletons. The sequences come from T cells from blood (PBMCs), unsorted or a sorted subset (not recorded which), collected before or after yellow fever vaccination (not recorded which). These TCRs come from a woman between 18 and 29 years old who received the yellow fever vaccine. The conserved cysteine and the conserved F or W are not part of the CDR3 here. A D gene is named only where the DNA matches it firmly. Clone size is not always given. Where it is, it says once, few, many or a class for expanded clones.

NA TRBJ2-7 TRBV6-7 NA ASSYPLTLHEQY
NA TRBJ1-2 TRBV4-1 NA ASSQGNLYGYT
NA TRBJ2-5 TRBV11-3 once ASSRDTRETQY
TRBD2 TRBJ2-7 TRBV11-2 NA ASSLGLAGGLPEQY
TRBD1 TRBJ2-7 TRBV5-6 NA ASSRTGTGQHYEQY
NA TRBJ1-1 TRBV23-1 few ASSQRQMNTEAF
NA TRBJ2-4 TRBV12-3/TRBV12-4 NA ASSRPKNIQY
NA TRBJ2-1 TRBV28 NA ASAPGGSYNEQF
NA TRBJ2-3 TRBV29-1 NA SVVDTAGYTSTDTQY
NA TRBJ1-1 TRBV10-3 NA AISESQDLNTEAF
NA TRBJ2-7 TRBV4-1 NA ASSQVMGFYEQY
TRBD1 TRBJ2-7 TRBV5-1 NA ASSSIRQGGYEQY
NA TRBJ1-5 TRBV7-9 NA ASSPLASAGSQPQH
NA TRBJ2-5 TRBV4-1 once ASSQAGGATQETQY
NA TRBJ2-1 TRBV10-1 NA ASITRDSPSYNEQF
TRBD2 TRBJ2-7 TRBV12-3/TRBV12-4 NA ASSLPGLAGGYEQY
TRBD1 TRBJ1-4 TRBV13 once ASSEGQGVGEKLF
NA TRBJ2-7 TRBV10-3 NA AISNLQAYGSSSYEQY
NA TRBJ2-4 TRBV20-1 NA SAHRGVAKNIQY
NA TRBJ1-4 TRBV6-1 NA ASRPWYAGPNNEKLF
NA TRBJ2-1 TRBV30 NA ACSFEGVLYNEQF
NA TRBJ2-7 TRBV5-4 once ASSLDGFYEQY
NA TRBJ1-4 TRBV30 NA AWSVESAYEKLF
NA TRBJ2-7 TRBV4-3 NA ASSPSSWSPEQY
NA TRBJ1-1 TRBV15 NA ATSRDWDDVNTEAF
NA TRBJ1-5 TRBV4-1 NA ASSLGEMSNQPQH
NA TRBJ2-7 TRBV5-6 NA ASSSSSYEQY
NA TRBJ1-2 TRBV10-1 NA ASSVLGPGA
NA TRBJ2-2 TRBV6-4 NA ASSGTNTGELF
NA TRBJ2-5 TRBV7-6 NA ASSLGWSGQETQY
NA TRBJ2-5 TRBV6-6 once ASSYELADRETQY
NA TRBJ2-7 TRBV7-3 NA ASSLMREWVYEQY
NA TRBJ1-2 TRBV30 NA AWSVPGVSYGYT
NA TRBJ1-5 TRBV4-1 NA ASSQGESPMPQH
TRBD1 TRBJ2-7 TRBV28 few ASSWGQGVNEQY
TRBD2 TRBJ2-1 TRBV15 NA ATSRSGREQF
NA TRBJ2-6 TRBV10-3 NA AISRLQLSSGANVLT
TRBD1 TRBJ2-7 TRBV6-5 NA ASSYSWVTGDEQY
NA TRBJ2-5 TRBV15 NA ATSRVPGQGGETQY
TRBD2 TRBJ2-7 TRBV4-3 NA ASSQQLAGNYEQY
NA TRBJ2-7 TRBV4-3 NA ASSQEVLATYEQY
TRBD1 TRBJ2-7 TRBV11-1 NA ASSLQGDYEQY
TRBD1 TRBJ2-7 TRBV15 NA ATSSYQGDYEQY
NA TRBJ2-3 TRBV15 NA ATSRDAGQPDTQY
TRBD2 TRBJ2-7 TRBV18 NA ASSPGTSGRPLQEQY
NA TRBJ2-1 TRBV18 NA ASSRVVEAGDDEQF
NA TRBJ1-5 TRBV3-1 NA ASSQDPWGNQPQH